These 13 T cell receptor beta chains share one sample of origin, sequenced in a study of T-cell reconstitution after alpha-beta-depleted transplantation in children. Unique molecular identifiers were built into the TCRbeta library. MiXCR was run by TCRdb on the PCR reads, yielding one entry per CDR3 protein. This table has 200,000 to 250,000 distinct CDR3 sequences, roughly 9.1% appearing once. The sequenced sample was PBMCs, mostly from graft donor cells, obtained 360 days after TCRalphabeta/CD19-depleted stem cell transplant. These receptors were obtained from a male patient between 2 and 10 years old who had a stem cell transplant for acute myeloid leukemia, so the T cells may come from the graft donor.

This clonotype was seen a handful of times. As DNA, the CDR3 is TGCGCCAGCAGCTACGGGGGGGCGGGAAATGAGCAGTTCTTC. It encodes CASSYGGAGNEQFF. The chain links TRBV5-1 to TRBJ2-1, with 8 bases lining up with TRBD2. Germline lookup yields CDR1 SGHRS and CDR2 YFSETQ. Trimming cost V 3 bases and J 7 bases; bases outside gene matches: 6. CDR3 length equals 14 residues.

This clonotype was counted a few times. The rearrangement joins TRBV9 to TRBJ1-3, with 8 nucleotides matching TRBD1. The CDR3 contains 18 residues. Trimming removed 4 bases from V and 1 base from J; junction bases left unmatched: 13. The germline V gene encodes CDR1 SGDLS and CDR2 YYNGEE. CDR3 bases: TGTGCCAGCAGCCCCCGGACCGGACAGGGCGGGTCTGGAAACACCATATATTTT. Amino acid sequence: CASSPRTGQGGSGNTIYF.

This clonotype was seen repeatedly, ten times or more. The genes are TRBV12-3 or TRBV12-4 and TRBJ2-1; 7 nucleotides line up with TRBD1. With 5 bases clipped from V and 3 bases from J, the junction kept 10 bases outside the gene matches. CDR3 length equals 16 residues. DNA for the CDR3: TGTGCCAGCAGTCCAACGACAGGGACCTACTACAATGAGCAGTTCTTC. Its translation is CASSPTTGTYYNEQFF.

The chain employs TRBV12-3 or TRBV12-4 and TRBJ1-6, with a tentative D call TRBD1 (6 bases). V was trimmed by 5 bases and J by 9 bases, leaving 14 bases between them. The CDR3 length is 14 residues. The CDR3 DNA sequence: TGTGCCAGCAGTATCTCAGGGGAGAGTTCACCCCTCCACTTT. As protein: CASSISGESSPLHF.

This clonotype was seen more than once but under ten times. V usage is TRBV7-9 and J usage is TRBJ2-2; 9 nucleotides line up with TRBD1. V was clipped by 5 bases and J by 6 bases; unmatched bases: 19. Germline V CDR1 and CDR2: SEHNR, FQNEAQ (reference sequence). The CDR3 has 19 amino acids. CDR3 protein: CASSRTRGQGVSRPGELFF. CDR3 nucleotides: TGTGCCAGCAGCAGAACCCGGGGACAGGGTGTGAGCCGTCCCGGGGAGCTGTTTTTT.

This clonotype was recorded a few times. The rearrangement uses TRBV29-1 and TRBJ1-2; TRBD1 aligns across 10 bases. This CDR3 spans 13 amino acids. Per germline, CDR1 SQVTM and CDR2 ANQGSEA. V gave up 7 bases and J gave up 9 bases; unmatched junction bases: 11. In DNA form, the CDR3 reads TGCAGCGCCATTCAAGCGGGACAGGGGAGCTACACCTTC. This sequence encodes CSAIQAGQGSYTF.

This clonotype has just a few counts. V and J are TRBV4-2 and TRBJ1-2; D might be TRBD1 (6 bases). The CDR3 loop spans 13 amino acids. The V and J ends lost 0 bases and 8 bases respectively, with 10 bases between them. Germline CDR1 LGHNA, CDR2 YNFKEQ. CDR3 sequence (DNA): TGTGCCAGCAGCCAAGATCGGCAGGGGGGCTACACCTTC. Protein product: CASSQDRQGGYTF.

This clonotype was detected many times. The CDR3 reads CASSPPTAFYGYTF. Here the CDR3 DNA reads TGTGCCAGCAGTCCTCCGACAGCATTCTATGGCTACACCTTC. V gene TRBV3-1 combines with J gene TRBJ1-2; a weak D match, TRBD1 (5 bases). Trimming took off 6 bases at V and 4 bases at J, with 15 bases between the two ends. This CDR3 comprises 14 residues. Germline lookup yields CDR1 LGHDT and CDR2 YNNKEL (reference sequence).

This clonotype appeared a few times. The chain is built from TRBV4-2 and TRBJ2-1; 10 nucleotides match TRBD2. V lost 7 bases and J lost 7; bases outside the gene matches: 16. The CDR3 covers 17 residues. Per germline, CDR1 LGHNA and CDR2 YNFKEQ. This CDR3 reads CASTDLPGLANTNEQFF. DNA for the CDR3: TGTGCCAGCACCGACCTCCCGGGACTAGCGAATACTAATGAGCAGTTCTTC.

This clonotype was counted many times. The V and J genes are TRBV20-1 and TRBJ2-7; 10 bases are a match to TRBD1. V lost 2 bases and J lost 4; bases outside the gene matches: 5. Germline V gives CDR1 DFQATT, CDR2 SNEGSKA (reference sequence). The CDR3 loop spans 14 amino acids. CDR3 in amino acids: CSARWDRGFYEQYF. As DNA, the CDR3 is TGCAGTGCTAGATGGGACAGGGGATTTTACGAGCAGTACTTC.

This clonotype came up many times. The CDR3 spells CASSVRRGELFF. Written as DNA, the CDR3 is TGTGCCAGCAGCGTACGGAGAGGGGAGCTGTTTTTT. The V and J genes are TRBV9 and TRBJ2-2; D not resolved. Trimming pared 1 base from V and 8 bases from J, leaving 6 bases between. The length of the CDR3 is 12 residues. The germline gives CDR1 SGDLS, CDR2 YYNGEE.

The DNA for the CDR3 is TGCAGTGCTTTCGGGACAGGTGTACCCGGGGAGCTGTTTTTT. It codes for CSAFGTGVPGELFF. The chain has TRBV20-1 and TRBJ2-2; 8 positions match TRBD1. J was trimmed by 6 bases and V by 5 bases; bases with no gene match: 8. Germline V lookup: CDR1 DFQATT, CDR2 SNEGSKA (reference sequence). CDR3 size: 14 residues.

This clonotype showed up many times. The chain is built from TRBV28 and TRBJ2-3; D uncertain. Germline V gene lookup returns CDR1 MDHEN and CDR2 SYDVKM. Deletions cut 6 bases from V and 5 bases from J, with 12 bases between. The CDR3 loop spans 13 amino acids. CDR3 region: CASRPSLVDTQYF. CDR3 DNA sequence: TGTGCCAGCAGACCTTCCCTTGTAGATACGCAGTATTTT.